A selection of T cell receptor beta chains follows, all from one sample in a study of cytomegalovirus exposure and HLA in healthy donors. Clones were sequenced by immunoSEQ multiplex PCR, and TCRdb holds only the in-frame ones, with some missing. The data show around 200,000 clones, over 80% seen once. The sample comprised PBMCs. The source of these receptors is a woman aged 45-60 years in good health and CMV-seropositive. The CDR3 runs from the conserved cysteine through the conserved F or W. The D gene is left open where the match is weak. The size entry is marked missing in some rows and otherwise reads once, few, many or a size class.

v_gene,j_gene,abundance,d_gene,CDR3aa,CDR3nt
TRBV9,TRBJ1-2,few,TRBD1,CASSVGRTGGTGYTF,TGTGCCAGCAGCGTAGGTCGGACAGGGGGGACTGGCTACACCTTC
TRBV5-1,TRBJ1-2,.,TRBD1,CASSPTGVSGYTF,TGCGCCAGCAGCCCAACAGGGGTCTCTGGCTACACCTTC
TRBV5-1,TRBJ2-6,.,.,CASSLNTVSGANVLTF,TGCGCCAGCAGCTTGAACACAGTCTCTGGGGCCAACGTCCTGACTTTC
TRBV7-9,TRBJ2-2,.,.,CASSLSGPNTGELFF,TGTGCCAGCAGCCTAAGCGGACCGAACACCGGGGAGCTGTTTTTT
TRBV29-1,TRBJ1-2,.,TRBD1,CSVAGTVGDYGYTF,TGCAGCGTCGCCGGGACAGTCGGCGACTATGGCTACACCTTC
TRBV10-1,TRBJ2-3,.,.,CASSEAADTQYF,TGCGCCAGCAGTGAGGCGGCAGATACGCAGTATTTT
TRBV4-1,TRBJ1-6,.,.,CASSQPAARDPGNSPLHF,TGCGCCAGCAGCCAGCCGGCGGCGAGAGATCCAGGGAATTCACCCCTCCACTTT
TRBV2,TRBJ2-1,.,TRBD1,CASSELDREENEQFF,TGTGCCAGCAGTGAACTGGACAGGGAGGAGAATGAGCAGTTCTTC
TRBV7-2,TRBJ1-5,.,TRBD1,CASSTGQGGNQPQHF,TGTGCCAGCAGCACGGGACAGGGCGGCAATCAGCCCCAGCATTTT
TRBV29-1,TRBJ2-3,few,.,CSVLTGSTDTQYF,TGCAGCGTCCTCACAGGGAGCACAGATACGCAGTATTTT
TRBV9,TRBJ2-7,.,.,CASSVGQTSYEQYF,TGTGCCAGCAGCGTAGGACAGACTTCCTACGAGCAGTACTTC
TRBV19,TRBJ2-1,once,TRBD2,CASRLSGGAANEQFF,TGTGCCAGTAGACTGAGCGGGGGGGCGGCCAATGAGCAGTTCTTC
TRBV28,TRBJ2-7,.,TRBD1,CASRTGASYEQYF,TGTGCCAGCAGAACAGGGGCCTCCTACGAGCAGTACTTC
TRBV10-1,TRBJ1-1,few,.,CASRQNTEDTEAFF,TGCGCCAGCAGACAGAATACAGAAGACACTGAAGCTTTCTTT
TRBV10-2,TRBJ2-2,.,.,CASRENRDTGELFF,TGCGCCAGCAGAGAAAATCGGGACACCGGGGAGCTGTTTTTT
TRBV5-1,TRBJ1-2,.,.,CASSPETGGYGYTF,TGCGCCAGCAGCCCAGAGACAGGCGGCTATGGCTACACCTTC
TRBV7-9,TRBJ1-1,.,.,CASSQITGDTEAFF,TGTGCCAGCAGCCAAATTACAGGTGACACTGAAGCTTTCTTT
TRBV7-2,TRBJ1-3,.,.,CASSLAGGSGNTIYF,TGTGCCAGCAGCTTAGCGGGGGGCTCTGGAAACACCATATATTTT
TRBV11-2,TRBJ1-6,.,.,CASSLVRGSNSPLHF,TGTGCCAGCAGCTTAGTTAGGGGTTCAAATTCACCCCTCCACTTT
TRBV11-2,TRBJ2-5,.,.,CASSLGGGKTQYF,TGTGCCAGCAGCTTAGGTGGGGGGAAGACCCAGTACTTC
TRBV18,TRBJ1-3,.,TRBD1,CASSPTGQGAGIYF,TGTGCCAGCTCACCTACGGGACAGGGGGCTGGCATATATTTT
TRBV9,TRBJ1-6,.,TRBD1,CASSVASGQGSPLHF,TGTGCCAGCAGCGTAGCTTCGGGACAGGGCTCACCCCTCCACTTT
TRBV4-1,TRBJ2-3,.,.,CASSLDTSNRAGDTQYF,TGCGCCAGCAGCCTAGACACGAGCAACAGGGCAGGAGATACGCAGTATTTT
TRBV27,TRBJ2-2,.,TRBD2,CASNRLAGAANTGELFF,TGTGCCAGCAATCGACTAGCGGGGGCCGCGAACACCGGGGAGCTGTTTTTT
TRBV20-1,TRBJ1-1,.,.,CSGVLNTEAFF,TGCAGTGGAGTCTTGAACACTGAAGCTTTCTTT
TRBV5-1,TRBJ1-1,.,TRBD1,CASSLASTGVGTEAFF,TGCGCCAGCAGCTTGGCCTCGACAGGGGTTGGCACTGAAGCTTTCTTT
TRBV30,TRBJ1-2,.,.,CAWSEPRVRYTF,TGTGCCTGGAGTGAACCCAGGGTACGCTACACCTTC
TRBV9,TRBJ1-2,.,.,CASSPWGGLGNYGYTF,TGTGCCAGCAGCCCTTGGGGGGGGTTGGGGAACTATGGCTACACCTTC
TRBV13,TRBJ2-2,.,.,CASSSLSQGLNTGELFF,TGTGCCAGCAGCTCCCTCTCGCAGGGGTTGAACACCGGGGAGCTGTTTTTT
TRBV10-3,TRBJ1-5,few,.,CAISQGQPQPQHF,TGTGCCATCAGTCAGGGACAACCTCAGCCCCAGCATTTT
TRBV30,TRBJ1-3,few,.,CAWSYGISGNTIYF,TGTGCCTGGAGTTACGGGATCTCTGGAAACACCATATATTTT
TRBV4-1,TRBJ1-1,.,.,CASSQGPDSNTEAFF,TGCGCCAGCAGCCAAGGTCCCGACAGTAACACTGAAGCTTTCTTT
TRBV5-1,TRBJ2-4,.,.,CASSLTGGDKNIQYF,TGCGCCAGCAGCTTGACAGGGGGGGACAAAAACATTCAGTACTTC
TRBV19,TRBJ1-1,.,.,CASRLLDSGTEAFF,TGTGCCAGTAGACTCTTGGACAGCGGAACTGAAGCTTTCTTT
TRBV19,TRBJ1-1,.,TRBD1,CASSDRGTEAFF,TGTGCCAGTTCCGACAGGGGGACTGAAGCTTTCTTT
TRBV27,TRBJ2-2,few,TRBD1,CASSDPTGGCTGELFF,TGTGCCAGCAGCGATCCTACAGGGGGCTGCACCGGGGAGCTGTTTTTT
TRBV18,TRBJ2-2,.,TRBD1,CASSSTATGGIGGELFF,TGTGCCAGCTCATCAACCGCGACAGGGGGAATAGGCGGGGAGCTGTTTTTT
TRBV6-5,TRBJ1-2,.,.,CASSSLGSAERYTF,TGTGCCAGCAGTTCACTCGGGTCGGCAGAACGCTACACCTTC
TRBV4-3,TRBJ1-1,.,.,CASSQDPRGTEAFF,TGCGCCAGCAGCCAAGATCCCAGGGGCACTGAAGCTTTCTTT